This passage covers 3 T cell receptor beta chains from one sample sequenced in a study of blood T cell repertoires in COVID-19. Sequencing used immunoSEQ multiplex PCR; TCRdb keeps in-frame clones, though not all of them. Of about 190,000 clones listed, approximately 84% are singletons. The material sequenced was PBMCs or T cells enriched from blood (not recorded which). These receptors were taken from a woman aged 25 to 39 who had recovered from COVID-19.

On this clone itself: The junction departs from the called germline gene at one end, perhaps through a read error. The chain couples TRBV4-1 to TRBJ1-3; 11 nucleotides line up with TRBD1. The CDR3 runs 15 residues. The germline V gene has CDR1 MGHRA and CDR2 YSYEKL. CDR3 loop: CASRQVGQGANTIYF. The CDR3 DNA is TGCGCCAGCAGACAAGTCGGACAGGGGGCAAACACCATATATTTT.

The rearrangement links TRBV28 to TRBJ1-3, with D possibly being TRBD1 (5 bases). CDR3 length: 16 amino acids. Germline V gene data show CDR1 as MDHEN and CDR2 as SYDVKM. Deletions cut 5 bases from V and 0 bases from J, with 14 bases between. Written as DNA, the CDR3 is TGTGCCAGCAGTACGTGGGGCAGGGACTCTGGAAACACCATATATTTT. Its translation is CASSTWGRDSGNTIYF. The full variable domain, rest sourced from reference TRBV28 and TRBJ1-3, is DVKVTQSSRYLVKRTGEKVFLECVQDMDHENMFWYRQDPGLGLRLIYFSYDVKMKEKGDIPEGYSVSREKKERFSLILESASTNQTSMYLCASSTWGRDSGNTIYFGEGSWLTVV.

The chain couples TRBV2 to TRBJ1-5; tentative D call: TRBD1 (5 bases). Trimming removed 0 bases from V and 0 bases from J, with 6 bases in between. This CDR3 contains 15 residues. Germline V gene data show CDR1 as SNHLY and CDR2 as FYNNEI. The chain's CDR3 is CASSEARGSNQPQHF. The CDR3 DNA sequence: TGTGCCAGCAGTGAAGCAAGGGGTAGCAATCAGCCCCAGCATTTT.